The sequence of this TCR beta chain was determined in a study of blood T cell repertoires in COVID-19. Study overall: COVID-19 samples from acute and convalescent phases originated in the United States, Italy and Spain.

Per the germline V gene, CDR1 is SGHTA and CDR2 is FQGNSA. This CDR3 spans 15 amino acids. V was pared by 1 base and J by 3 bases, with 4 bases of the junction left unmatched. Authors' data handling: Amplification of reference gene primers provided the estimated nucleated cell counts. Profiling relied on immunoSEQ multiplex PCR, and the TCRdb table lists in-frame clones only, not all of them. V, J and clone size are those of that table, while D and trimming were read from the DNA. The data contain 55,000 to 75,000 clones, around 87% of them seen just once; the ten biggest clones take up under 8.5%. The sample consisted of peripheral blood. This clonotype originated in a human donor with active COVID-19. The donor label of this sample is uncertain. J is TRBJ2-7 and V is TRBV7-2, with 9 bases identical to TRBD2. The CDR3 loop reads CASSLDSGGSYEQYF. CDR3 nucleotides: TGTGCCAGCAGCTTAGATAGCGGGGGAAGCTACGAGCAGTACTTC.